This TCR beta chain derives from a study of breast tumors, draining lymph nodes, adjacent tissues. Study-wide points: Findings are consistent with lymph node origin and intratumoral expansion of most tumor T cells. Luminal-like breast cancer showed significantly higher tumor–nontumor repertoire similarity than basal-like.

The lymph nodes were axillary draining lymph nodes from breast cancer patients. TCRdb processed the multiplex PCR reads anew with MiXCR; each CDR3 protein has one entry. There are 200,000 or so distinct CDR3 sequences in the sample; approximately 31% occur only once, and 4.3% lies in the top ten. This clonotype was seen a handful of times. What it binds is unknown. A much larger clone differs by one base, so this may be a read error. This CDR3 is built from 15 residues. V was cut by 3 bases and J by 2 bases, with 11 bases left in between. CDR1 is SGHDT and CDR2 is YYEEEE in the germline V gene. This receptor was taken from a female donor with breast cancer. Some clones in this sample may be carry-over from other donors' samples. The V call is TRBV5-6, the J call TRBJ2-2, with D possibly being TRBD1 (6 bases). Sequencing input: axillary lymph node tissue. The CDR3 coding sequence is TGTGCCAGCAGCTATGGACAGTCAAACACCGGGGAGCTGTTTTTT. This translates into CASSYGQSNTGELFF.